What follows are 20 T cell receptor beta chains derived from one specimen sequenced in a study of cytomegalovirus exposure and HLA in healthy donors. The PCR employed 60 Vbeta primers together with 13 Jbeta primers. Here immunoSEQ multiplex PCR was the method, and the copy in TCRdb shows in-frame clones only, minus some. The table has fewer than 250,000 clones, around nine tenths seen once; the top ten hold 1.5% to 2%. The sample comprised PBMCs. All receptors come from a woman under 30 in good health and CMV-seronegative.

This sequence joins TRBV5-1 and TRBJ1-2, with 10 bases lining up with TRBD1. The germline gives CDR1 SGHRS, CDR2 YFSETQ. This CDR3 is built from 13 residues. Trimming at V came to 4 bases and at J to 5 bases, leaving 2 bases not matched to a gene. CDR3 region: CASSGTGEYGYTF. CDR3 nucleotide sequence: TGCGCCAGCAGCGGGACAGGGGAGTATGGCTACACCTTC. The full variable domain, its missing parts supplied by reference TRBV5-1 and TRBJ1-2, is KAGVTQTPRYLIKTRGQQVTLSCSPISGHRSVSWYQQTPGQGLQFLFEYFSETQRNKGNFPGRFSGRQFSNSRSEMNVSTLELGDSALYLCASSGTGEYGYTFGSGTRLTVV.

This clone appeared a single time. Sequence at one end of the junction differs from germline and may be a read error. The CDR3 nucleotides are TGTGCCAGCAGCTTCGGGGTGCGAAACGAGCTGTACTTC. Protein: CASSFGVRNELYF. V and J are TRBV7-6 and TRBJ2-7; TRBD2 is a possible D gene (5 bases). The CDR3 runs to 13 residues. Looked up from germline, CDR1 is SGHVS and CDR2 is FNYEAQ.

Details on this clone: Other DNA sequences of this sample code for an identical CDR3. The chain carries TRBV5-1 and TRBJ1-1; D is unresolved. V gave up 0 bases and J gave up 1 base, with 7 bases separating them. The CDR3 runs 14 residues. CDR1 is SGHRS and CDR2 is YFSETQ in the germline V gene. In DNA, the CDR3 is TGCGCCAGCAGCTTGGGGGCAGGGAACACTGAAGCTTTCTTT. It specifies CASSLGAGNTEAFF.

The chain combines TRBV6-1 with TRBJ1-1; 8 bases are a match to TRBD1. Germline V gene lookup returns CDR1 MNHNS and CDR2 SASEGT. V trimming: 6 bases; J trimming: 4 bases; junction bases outside the gene matches: 7. This CDR3 has 14 amino acids. DNA of the CDR3: TGTGCCAGCAGCTTGACAGGGGCTTTCACTGAAGCTTTCTTT. Protein sequence: CASSLTGAFTEAFF.

This sequence joins TRBV15 and TRBJ2-7, with 9 bases lining up with TRBD1. Per germline, CDR1 LNHNV and CDR2 YYDKDF (reference sequence). With 3 bases clipped from V and 0 bases from J, the junction kept 3 bases outside the gene matches. This CDR3 is built from 15 residues. The CDR3 nucleotides read TGTGCCACCAGCAGGCGGACAGGGGCCTCCTACGAGCAGTACTTC. Protein sequence: CATSRRTGASYEQYF. Looking up the rest from reference TRBV15 and TRBJ2-7 gives the full variable domain: DAMVIQNPRYQVTQFGKPVTLSCSQTLNHNVMYWYQQKSSQAPKLLFHYYDKDFNNEADTPDNFQSRRPNTSFCFLDIRSPGLGDTAMYLCATSRRTGASYEQYFGPGTRLTVT.

This chain uses TRBV19 with TRBJ2-1; tentative D call: TRBD1 (5 bases). The CDR3 consists of 20 residues. V shed 3 bases and J shed 2 bases, with 26 bases lying between them. Germline V gene sequence: CDR1 LNHDA, CDR2 SQIVND (reference sequence). CDR3 residues: CASSIQGGNIIGRAYNEQFF. CDR3 coding DNA: TGTGCCAGTAGTATTCAGGGTGGAAATATTATTGGTAGGGCCTACAATGAGCAGTTCTTC. Complete variable domain (other parts from reference TRBV19 and TRBJ2-1): DGGITQSPKYLFRKEGQNVTLSCEQNLNHDAMYWYRQDPGQGLRLIYYSQIVNDFQKGDIAEGYSVSREKKESFPLTVTSAQKNPTAFYLCASSIQGGNIIGRAYNEQFFGPGTRLTVL.

The chain combines TRBV7-8 with TRBJ1-2, with a tentative D call TRBD1 (5 bases). V shed 0 bases and J shed 2 bases, with 13 bases lying between them. CDR3 length: 16 residues. Germline V gives CDR1 SGHVS, CDR2 FQNEAQ. Here the CDR3 DNA reads TGTGCCAGCAGCTTAGCAATCGGCAAGGGGAACTATGGCTACACCTTC. The encoded protein is CASSLAIGKGNYGYTF.

The chain combines TRBV19 with TRBJ2-6, with D perhaps TRBD1 (5 bases). Between the trimmed V and J ends, which lost 3 bases and 2 bases, there was a span of 8 bases. The length of the CDR3 is 15 residues. Germline assignment: CDR1 LNHDA and CDR2 SQIVND (reference sequence). CDR3 in amino acids: CASSILTAGANVLTF. CDR3 DNA: TGTGCCAGTAGTATTTTGACAGCTGGGGCCAACGTCCTGACTTTC. The full variable domain, with the rest looked up from reference TRBV19 and TRBJ2-6, is DGGITQSPKYLFRKEGQNVTLSCEQNLNHDAMYWYRQDPGQGLRLIYYSQIVNDFQKGDIAEGYSVSREKKESFPLTVTSAQKNPTAFYLCASSILTAGANVLTFGAGSRLTVL.

This clone appeared a single time. The CDR3 sequence: CASSPTWAYEQYF. CDR3 in DNA: TGTGCCAGCTCCCCTACCTGGGCATACGAGCAGTACTTC. This chain links TRBV18 with TRBJ2-7, with D unclear. This CDR3 has 13 residues. Germline-derived CDR1 and CDR2 are KGHSH and LQKENI. V dropped 6 bases and J dropped 4 bases, with 13 bases sitting between them.

This chain connects TRBV19 to TRBJ1-6, with 8 nucleotides matching TRBD1. CDR1 and CDR2 from the germline V gene are LNHDA and SQIVND (reference sequence). The CDR3 covers 17 residues. The trim removed 7 bases at V and 4 bases at J, leaving 12 bases unmatched. CDR3 protein: CASTANRDRRYNSPLHF. The CDR3 DNA reads as TGTGCCAGTACCGCAAACCGGGACAGGAGATATAATTCACCCCTCCACTTT.

J is TRBJ1-1 and V is TRBV12-5; no definite D call. V gave up 2 bases and J gave up 4 bases, with 11 bases separating them. This CDR3 contains 14 residues. CDR1 LGHNT and CDR2 FRNRAP come from the germline V gene. CDR3 in DNA: TGTGCTAGTGGTTTGAGTCAGAGGAGCACTGAAGCTTTCTTT. It is translated as CASGLSQRSTEAFF. Together with reference TRBV12-5 and TRBJ1-1, the CDR3 gives the full variable domain: DARVTQTPRHKVTEMGQEVTMRCQPILGHNTVFWYRQTMMQGLELLAYFRNRAPLDDSGMPKDRFSAEMPDATLATLKIQPSEPRDSAVYFCASGLSQRSTEAFFGQGTRLTVV.

The V and J genes are TRBV6-1 and TRBJ1-5; D is undetermined. CDR1 is MNHNS, CDR2 SASEGT, per germline. The CDR3 sequence is 13 residues long. Trimming left V 5 bases short and J 0 bases short, with 5 bases between. The CDR3 spells CASSPFSNQPQHF. Here the CDR3 DNA reads TGTGCCAGCAGTCCATTTAGCAATCAGCCCCAGCATTTT.

This chain joins TRBV30 and TRBJ2-3; TRBD1 agrees at 9 bases. Germline assignment: CDR1 GTSNPN and CDR2 SVGIG (reference sequence). CDR3 length: 16 amino acids. With 2 bases clipped from V and 1 base from J, the junction kept 7 bases outside the gene matches. CDR3: CAWSSRTGAGTDTQYF. As DNA, the CDR3 is TGTGCCTGGAGTTCCCGGACAGGGGCTGGCACAGATACGCAGTATTTT.

The genes are TRBV2 and TRBJ1-3, with a weak D call TRBD1 (5 bases). Trimming removed 3 bases at V and 0 bases at J, with 15 bases between. CDR1 SNHLY and CDR2 FYNNEI come from the germline V gene. The CDR3 has 17 amino acids. For the CDR3, the DNA is TGTGCCAGCAGTGAGACCAGGGCCTCCAACTCTGGAAACACCATATATTTT. This encodes CASSETRASNSGNTIYF.

The chain combines TRBV7-9 with TRBJ2-7, with D unclear. The CDR3 totals 13 residues. The V gene's germline CDR1 is SEHNR and CDR2 FQNEAQ (reference sequence). The V end lost 5 bases, the J end lost 6 bases, and 14 bases lay between the germline ends. The CDR3 region is CASSPRLLGEQYF. DNA of the CDR3: TGTGCCAGCAGCCCTCGCCTTCTAGGCGAGCAGTACTTC.

CDR3 in amino acids: CASSEGRGVTEAFF. CDR3 DNA: TGTGCCAGCAGTGAAGGTAGGGGCGTCACTGAAGCTTTCTTT. V is TRBV6-1 and J is TRBJ1-1; TRBD1 might be the D (5 bases). This CDR3 region has 14 residues. Trimming removed 1 base at V and 4 bases at J, with 10 bases between. In germline, CDR1 is MNHNS, CDR2 SASEGT.

This clone was counted a single time. The chain combines TRBV28 with TRBJ1-4; D is undetermined. The CDR3 contains 12 residues. Germline V CDR1 and CDR2: MDHEN, SYDVKM. The V gene lost 6 bases and the J gene lost 6 bases, with 8 bases spanning the gap. The CDR3 DNA is TGTGCCAGCAGAGTCCGGGATGAAAAACTGTTTTTT. It translates to CASRVRDEKLFF.

The chain uses TRBV7-9 and TRBJ2-3; TRBD1 aligns across 9 bases. In germline, CDR1 is SEHNR, CDR2 FQNEAQ (reference sequence). V lost 5 bases, J lost 6 bases, and 6 bases stayed unmatched. The CDR3 has 14 amino acids. The chain's CDR3 is CASSLTGGRDTQYF. The CDR3 DNA follows: TGTGCCAGCAGCCTTACAGGGGGCAGGGATACGCAGTATTTT.

The chain has TRBV6-5 and TRBJ2-5; D is perhaps TRBD1 (6 bases). The end of the DNA fits TRBJ2-7 better, so the J call may be wrong. The germline V gene has CDR1 MNHEY and CDR2 SVGAGI. The CDR3 sequence is 14 residues long. The CDR3 sequence: CASSVQGSSYEQYF. CDR3 in DNA: TGTGCCAGCAGTGTACAGGGTTCCTCCTACGAGCAGTACTTC.

The chain uses TRBV5-1 and TRBJ1-2; D may be TRBD1 (6 bases). CDR3 length: 15 amino acids. Trimming cost V 1 base and J 10 bases, with 20 bases left between them. The germline V gene encodes CDR1 SGHRS and CDR2 YFSETQ. CDR3 DNA: TGCGCCAGCAGCTTGAGAGAGGGGGTGTCGAGCGACTACACCTTC. It codes for CASSLREGVSSDYTF.